This T cell receptor beta chain was found in a study of cytomegalovirus exposure and HLA in healthy donors. Study conclusions and caveats: Cytomegalovirus-associated TCR beta chains were listed, numbering approximately 150. Rare TCR sequences predominated, though certain public TCRs were found in many donors. Later, an analysis found that TCR clusters from the first cohort tended to co-occur in the 120 validation repertoires.

These donors were members of the roughly 120-subject validation cohort, a group separate from the approximately 680-subject first cohort. On this clone: Its antigen is as yet unknown.

The table came from immunoSEQ multiplex PCR; TCRdb's copy has only in-frame clones and leaves some out. The sample lists more than 35,000 clones; about 93% were seen once. The CDR3 is 14 amino acids. V shed 2 bases, J shed 5 bases, and the junction held 4 bases outside the gene matches. The V gene's germline CDR1 is SGHRS and CDR2 YFSETQ. The receptor comes from a man between 18 and 35 years old in good health and CMV-seronegative. The rearrangement uses TRBV5-1 and TRBJ2-7; 10 bases agree with TRBD2. The sample comprised PBMCs. The CDR3 DNA reads TGCGCCAGCAGCTTAAGCGGGGGGGCAAACGAGCAGTACTTC. This gives the protein CASSLSGGANEQYF.